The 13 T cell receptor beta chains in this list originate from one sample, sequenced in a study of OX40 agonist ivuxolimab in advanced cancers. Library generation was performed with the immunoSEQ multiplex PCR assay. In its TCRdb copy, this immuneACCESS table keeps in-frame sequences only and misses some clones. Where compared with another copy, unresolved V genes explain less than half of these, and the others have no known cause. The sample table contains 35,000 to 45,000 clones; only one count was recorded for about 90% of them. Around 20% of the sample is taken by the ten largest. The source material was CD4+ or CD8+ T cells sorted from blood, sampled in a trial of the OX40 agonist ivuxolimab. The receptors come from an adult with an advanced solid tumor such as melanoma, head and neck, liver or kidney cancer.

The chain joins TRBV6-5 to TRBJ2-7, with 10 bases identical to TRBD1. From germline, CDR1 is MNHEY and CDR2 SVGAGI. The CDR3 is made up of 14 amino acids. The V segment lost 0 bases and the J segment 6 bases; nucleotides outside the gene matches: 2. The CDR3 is CASSYSGTGAEQYF. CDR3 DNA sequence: TGTGCCAGCAGTTACTCTGGGACAGGGGCCGAGCAGTACTTC.

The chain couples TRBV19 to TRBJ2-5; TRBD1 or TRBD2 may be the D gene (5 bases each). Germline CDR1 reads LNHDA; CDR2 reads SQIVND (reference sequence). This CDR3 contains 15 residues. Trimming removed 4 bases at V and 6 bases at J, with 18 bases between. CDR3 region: CASSSRTGARKTQYF. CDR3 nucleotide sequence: TGTGCCAGTAGTAGCCGGACTGGGGCTCGAAAGACCCAGTACTTC.

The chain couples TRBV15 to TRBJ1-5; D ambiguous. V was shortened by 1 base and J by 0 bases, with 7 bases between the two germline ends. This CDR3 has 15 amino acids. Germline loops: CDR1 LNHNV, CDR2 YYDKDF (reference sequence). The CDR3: CATSRGSDSNQPQHF. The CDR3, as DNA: TGTGCCACCAGCAGAGGGTCAGATAGCAATCAGCCCCAGCATTTT.

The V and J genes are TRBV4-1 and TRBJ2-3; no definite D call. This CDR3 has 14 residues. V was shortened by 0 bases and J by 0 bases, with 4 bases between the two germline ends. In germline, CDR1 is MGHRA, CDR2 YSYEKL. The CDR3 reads CASSQDPSTDTQYF. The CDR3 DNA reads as TGCGCCAGCAGCCAAGATCCAAGCACAGATACGCAGTATTTT.

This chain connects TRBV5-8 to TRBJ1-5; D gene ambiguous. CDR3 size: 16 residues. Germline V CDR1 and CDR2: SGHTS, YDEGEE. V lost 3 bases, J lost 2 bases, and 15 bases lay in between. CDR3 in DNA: TGTGCCAGCAGCTCCTTCGACGTGTGGGGCAATCAGCCCCAGCATTTT. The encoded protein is CASSSFDVWGNQPQHF.

The CDR3 is CASRKLTGLYFHQPQHF. The CDR3 coding sequence is TGTGCCAGCAGAAAACTTACGGGGCTCTATTTTCATCAGCCCCAGCATTTT. The rearrangement uses TRBV5-8 and TRBJ1-5; D might be TRBD1 (5 bases). The CDR3 extends over 17 amino acids. Germline CDR1 SGHTS, CDR2 YDEGEE. V lost 5 bases and J lost 5, with 23 bases in between.

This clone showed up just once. In DNA form, the CDR3 reads TGTGCCAGCAGTGAGGACCGCTCCCAGAACACTGAAGCTTTCTTT. Translation gives CASSEDRSQNTEAFF. The J gene is TRBJ1-1, the V gene TRBV2; no clear D. Per germline, CDR1 SNHLY and CDR2 FYNNEI. The CDR3 is made up of 15 amino acids. V shed 3 bases and J shed 1 base, with 12 bases lying between them.

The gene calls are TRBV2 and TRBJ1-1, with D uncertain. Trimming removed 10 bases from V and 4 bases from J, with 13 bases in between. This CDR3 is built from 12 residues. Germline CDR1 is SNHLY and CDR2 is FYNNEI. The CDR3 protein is CATSRAATEAFF. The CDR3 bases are TGTGCCACGTCCCGGGCGGCCACTGAAGCTTTCTTT. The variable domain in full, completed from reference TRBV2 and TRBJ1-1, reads EPEVTQTPSHQVTQMGQEVILRCVPISNHLYFYWYRQILGQKVEFLVSFYNNEISEKSEIFDDQFSVERPDGSNFTLKIRSTKLEDSAMYFCATSRAATEAFFGQGTRLTVV.

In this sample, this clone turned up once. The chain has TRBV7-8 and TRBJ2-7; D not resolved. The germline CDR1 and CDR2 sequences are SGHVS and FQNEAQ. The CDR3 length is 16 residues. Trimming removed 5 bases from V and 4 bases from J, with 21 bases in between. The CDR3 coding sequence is TGTGCCAGCAGCCTGTGGGCAGTCGGTGTAGATTACGAGCAGTACTTC. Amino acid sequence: CASSLWAVGVDYEQYF.

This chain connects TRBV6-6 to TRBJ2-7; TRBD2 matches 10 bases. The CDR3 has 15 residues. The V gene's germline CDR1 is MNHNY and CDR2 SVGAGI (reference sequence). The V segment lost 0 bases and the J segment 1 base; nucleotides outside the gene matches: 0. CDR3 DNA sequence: TGTGCCAGCAGTTACTCTAGCGGGGGGTCCTACGAGCAGTACTTC. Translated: CASSYSSGGSYEQYF.

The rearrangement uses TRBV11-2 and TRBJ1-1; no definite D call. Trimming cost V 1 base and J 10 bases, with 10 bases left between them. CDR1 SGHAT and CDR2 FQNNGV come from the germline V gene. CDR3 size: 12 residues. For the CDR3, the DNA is TGTGCCAGCAGCTTAGGAGGGTCGGGAGCTTTCTTT. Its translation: CASSLGGSGAFF.

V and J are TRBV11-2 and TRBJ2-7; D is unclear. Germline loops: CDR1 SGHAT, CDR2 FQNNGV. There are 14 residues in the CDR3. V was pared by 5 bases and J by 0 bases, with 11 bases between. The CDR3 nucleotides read TGTGCCAGCAGCCTCAGGTCCTACTCCTACGAGCAGTACTTC. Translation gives CASSLRSYSYEQYF.

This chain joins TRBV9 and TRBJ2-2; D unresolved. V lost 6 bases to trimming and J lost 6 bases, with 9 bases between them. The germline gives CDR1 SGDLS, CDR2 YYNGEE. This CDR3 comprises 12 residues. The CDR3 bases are TGTGCCAGCACCTTAGAACCCGGGGAGCTGTTTTTT. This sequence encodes CASTLEPGELFF.